A selection of T cell receptor beta chains follows, all from one sample in a study of shared clonotypes between healthy human individuals. The protocol was immunoSEQ multiplex PCR, while the TCRdb copy is restricted to in-frame clones and leaves out a portion. The table shows some 1 million clones, with around 76% occurring only once. The sequencing sample was made of memory CD4+ T cells sorted from blood. The receptors derive from a young man in good health. Each CDR3 is given with its conserved first and last residue. The D gene is left open where the match is weak. Clone size is stated in some rows and not others, as once, few, many or a class when expanded.

d_call | j_call | v_call | clone_size | cdr3_nt | cdr3_aa
. | TRBJ1-2 | TRBV9 | few | TGTGCCAGCAGCCGAACAGGGAATTATGGCTACACCTTC | CASSRTGNYGYTF
TRBD2 | TRBJ2-1 | TRBV27 | few | TGTGCCAGCAGTCGCGCGCTAGCGGGGGGGTGGGAGCAGTTCTTC | CASSRALAGGWEQFF
. | TRBJ2-1 | TRBV10-1 | . | TGCGCCAGCCCGAGGACTAAGAACAATGAGCAGTTCTTC | CASPRTKNNEQFF
TRBD2 | TRBJ2-3 | TRBV19 | . | TGTGCCAGTAGTACTTTGCGGGGGGATACGCAGTATTTT | CASSTLRGDTQYF
TRBD1 | TRBJ2-7 | TRBV30 | . | TGTGCCTGGACACAGGGGGATACTTCCGAGCAGTACTTC | CAWTQGDTSEQYF
. | TRBJ2-1 | TRBV19 | . | TGTGCCACTAGTGGCAACATGGGCTACAATGAGCAGTTCTTC | CATSGNMGYNEQFF
. | TRBJ1-5 | TRBV19 | . | TGTGCCAGTAGTATGACAGATTCTAGCAATCAGCCCCAGCATTTT | CASSMTDSSNQPQHF
TRBD2 | TRBJ2-6 | TRBV5-1 | once | TGCGCCAGCAGCGCCCGGGGGGAGTACGCCAACGTCCTGACTTTC | CASSARGEYANVLTF
TRBD1 | TRBJ1-4 | TRBV7-9 | . | TGTGCCAGCAGGGCCGGACAGGGGGCGGCTAATGAAAAACTGTTTTTT | CASRAGQGAANEKLFF
TRBD1 | TRBJ1-5 | TRBV10-2 | few | TGCGCCAGCAGTGGACAGGGGAATGATCAGCCCCAGCATTTT | CASSGQGNDQPQHF
. | TRBJ1-6 | TRBV7-2 | few | TGTGCCAGCAGCCCCCTGACAAATTCACCCCTCCACTTT | CASSPLTNSPLHF
. | TRBJ1-5 | TRBV28 | . | TGTGCCAGCATTTCGAACAGTTGGGCTCGTAGCAATCAGCCCCAGCATTTT | CASISNSWARSNQPQHF
TRBD1 | TRBJ1-1 | TRBV10-3 | . | TGTGCCATCAGTGGGACAGGGGGGAGCACTGAAGCTTTCTTT | CAISGTGGSTEAFF
. | TRBJ2-5 | TRBV11-2 | . | TGTGCCAGCAGCTCAGACAGCGTGGGTCAAGAGACCCAGTACTTC | CASSSDSVGQETQYF
. | TRBJ1-6 | TRBV2 | . | TGTGCCAGCAATTCCTGGCAAAGCTATAATTCACCCCTCCACTTT | CASNSWQSYNSPLHF
. | TRBJ1-5 | TRBV5-1 | few | TGCGCCAGCAGCTTTGACAGCAATCAGCCCCAGCATTTT | CASSFDSNQPQHF
. | TRBJ2-7 | TRBV11-2 | . | TGTGCCAGCAGCTTAGAGGGCGGGGCAATCTACGAGCAGTACTTC | CASSLEGGAIYEQYF
TRBD1 | TRBJ2-3 | TRBV12-5 | . | TGTGCTAGTGGTTTCAACGACAGGGGTACAGATACGCAGTATTTT | CASGFNDRGTDTQYF
. | TRBJ1-1 | TRBV6-5 | . | TGTGCCAGCAGCAGGGGCTCGGGCACTGAAGCTTTCTTT | CASSRGSGTEAFF
TRBD2 | TRBJ2-1 | TRBV5-1 | few | TGCGCCAGCAGCTTGAGGTCCGGGACTAGCGGGCTTAATGAGCAGTTCTTC | CASSLRSGTSGLNEQFF
TRBD2 | TRBJ2-3 | TRBV7-6 | . | TGTGCCAGCAGCTTTGGAGCGGGGGGGCCTTTTAGCACAGATACGCAGTATTTT | CASSFGAGGPFSTDTQYF
. | TRBJ1-6 | TRBV10-2 | . | TGCGCCAGCTTACAGAATTCACCCCTCCACTTT | CASLQNSPLHF
TRBD2 | TRBJ2-1 | TRBV5-1 | . | TGCGCCAGCAGCCCAAGCGGGGACCCGTCCTACAATGAGCAGTTCTTC | CASSPSGDPSYNEQFF
TRBD1 | TRBJ1-2 | TRBV5-1 | . | TGCGCCAGCAGCCCGGGACAGCCATACTATGGCTACACCTTC | CASSPGQPYYGYTF
. | TRBJ1-1 | TRBV6-5 | . | TGTGCCAGCACGGGGGGCTTTGGGGGAGCTTTCTTT | CASTGGFGGAFF
. | TRBJ1-1 | TRBV5-1 | . | TGCGCCAGCAGCCAGGCGAATGGCGGCACTGAAGCTTTCTTT | CASSQANGGTEAFF
. | TRBJ1-1 | TRBV7-2 | . | TGTGCCAGCAGCCCCCACTCATTCACGAACACTGAAGCTTTCTTT | CASSPHSFTNTEAFF
. | TRBJ2-7 | TRBV7-2 | . | TGTGCCAGCAGCTTAGACAGGAGCTCCTACGAGCAGTACTTC | CASSLDRSSYEQYF
. | TRBJ2-7 | TRBV6-1 | . | TGTGCCAGCACCCTGGATGGACCGACTTACGAGCAGTACTTC | CASTLDGPTYEQYF
. | TRBJ2-7 | TRBV4-1 | once | TGCGCCAGCAGCCAAGAAAGTGCCCCCTCCTACGAGCAGTACTTC | CASSQESAPSYEQYF
. | TRBJ2-2 | TRBV30 | . | TGTGCCTGGAGTGTGCTGAAACTCACCGGGGAGCTGTTTTTT | CAWSVLKLTGELFF
. | TRBJ1-1 | TRBV5-6 | . | TGTGCCAGCAGCCCCGGCTTTCCTGAAGCTTTCTTT | CASSPGFPEAFF
TRBD1 | TRBJ2-2 | TRBV18 | few | TGTGCCAGCTCACCCCCCGGGACAGGCACGAACACCGGGGAGCTGTTTTTT | CASSPPGTGTNTGELFF
. | TRBJ2-5 | TRBV6-6 | . | TGTGCCAGCAGTTACTCCGCCAGCCAAGAGACCCAGTACTTC | CASSYSASQETQYF
. | TRBJ2-1 | TRBV10-2 | . | TGCGCCAGCAGGGGGGTAGCGGCGAATTCCTACAATGAGCAGTTCTTC | CASRGVAANSYNEQFF
. | TRBJ2-5 | TRBV11-3 | . | TGTGCCAGCAGCTCCCGTACCGGGCAGGGAGAGACCCAGTACTTC | CASSSRTGQGETQYF
TRBD2 | TRBJ2-1 | TRBV11-2 | . | TGTGCCAGCAGCTTCGGGGGAGGGCCTGGTGAGCAGTTCTTC | CASSFGGGPGEQFF
TRBD2 | TRBJ2-3 | TRBV6-1 | . | TGTGCCAGCAGTACGAGCGGGGGGGCTGTCGGTACGCAGTATTTT | CASSTSGGAVGTQYF
. | TRBJ2-2 | TRBV7-2 | few | TGTGCCAGCGGGGGCCAAGGCAGTTCCGGGGAGCTGTTTTTT | CASGGQGSSGELFF
TRBD2 | TRBJ2-5 | TRBV6-1 | . | TGTGCCAGCAGTGTCGGGAGGGCTCAAGAGACCCAGTACTTC | CASSVGRAQETQYF
. | TRBJ2-1 | TRBV6-9 | . | TGTGCCAGCAGTTATCTAGCAGCACAGTTCTTC | CASSYLAAQFF
. | TRBJ2-7 | TRBV9 | . | TGTGCCAGCAGTCGAGACAGCGGAGAGCAGTACTTC | CASSRDSGEQYF
TRBD1 | TRBJ1-1 | TRBV7-9 | . | TGTGCCAGCTATGGACAGGGCGGAGAGTCGTTTAACACTGAAGCTTTCTTT | CASYGQGGESFNTEAFF
. | TRBJ1-2 | TRBV19 | . | TGTGCCAGTAGTAGAGACAGCGGCTACACCTTC | CASSRDSGYTF
. | TRBJ2-7 | TRBV7-2 | . | TGTGCCAGCAGCTTCCGGCAGGGCTCACTCGAGCAGTACTTC | CASSFRQGSLEQYF
. | TRBJ2-7 | TRBV6-1 | few | TGTGCCAGCAGAACCCCCCTCGAGCAGTACTTC | CASRTPLEQYF